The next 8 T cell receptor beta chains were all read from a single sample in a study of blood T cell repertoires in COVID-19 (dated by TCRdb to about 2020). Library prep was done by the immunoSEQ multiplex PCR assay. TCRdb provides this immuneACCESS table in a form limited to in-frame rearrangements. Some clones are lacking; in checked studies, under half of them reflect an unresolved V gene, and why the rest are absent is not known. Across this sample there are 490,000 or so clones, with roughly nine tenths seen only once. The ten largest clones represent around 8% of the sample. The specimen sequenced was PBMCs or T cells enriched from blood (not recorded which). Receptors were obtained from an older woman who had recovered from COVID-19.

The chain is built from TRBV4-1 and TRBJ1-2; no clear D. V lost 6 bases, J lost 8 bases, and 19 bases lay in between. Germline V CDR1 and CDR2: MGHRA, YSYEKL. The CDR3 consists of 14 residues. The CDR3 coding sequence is TGCGCCAGCAGGCTCGGTCCTGGGGAGAAGGGCTACACCTTC. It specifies CASRLGPGEKGYTF.

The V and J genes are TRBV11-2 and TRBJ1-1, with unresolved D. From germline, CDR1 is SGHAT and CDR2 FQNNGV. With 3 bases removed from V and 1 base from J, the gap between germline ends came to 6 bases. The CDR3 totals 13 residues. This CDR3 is CASSFLRNTEAFF. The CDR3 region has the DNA TGTGCCAGCAGCTTCCTCCGGAACACTGAAGCTTTCTTT. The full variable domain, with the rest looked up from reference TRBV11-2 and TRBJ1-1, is EAGVAQSPRYKIIEKRQSVAFWCNPISGHATLYWYQQILGQGPKLLIQFQNNGVVDDSQLPKDRFSAERLKGVDSTLKIQPAKLEDSAVYLCASSFLRNTEAFFGQGTRLTVV.

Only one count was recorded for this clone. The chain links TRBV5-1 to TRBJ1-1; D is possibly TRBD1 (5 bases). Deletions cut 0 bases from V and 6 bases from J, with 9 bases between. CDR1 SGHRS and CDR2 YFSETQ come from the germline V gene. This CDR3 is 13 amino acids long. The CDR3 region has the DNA TGCGCCAGCAGCTTGGCAGGGTTTGCTGAAGCTTTCTTT. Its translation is CASSLAGFAEAFF.

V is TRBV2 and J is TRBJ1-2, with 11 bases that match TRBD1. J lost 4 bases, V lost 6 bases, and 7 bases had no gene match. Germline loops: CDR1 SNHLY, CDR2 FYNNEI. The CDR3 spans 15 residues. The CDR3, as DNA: TGTGCCAGCAGCCAAGGGACAGGGGGGTCCTATGGCTACACCTTC. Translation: CASSQGTGGSYGYTF.

The chain's CDR3 is CSVGTSGGAREQFF. The DNA for the CDR3 is TGCAGCGTGGGGACTAGCGGGGGGGCTAGGGAGCAGTTCTTC. This chain connects TRBV29-1 to TRBJ2-1, with 16 bases lining up with TRBD2. This CDR3 region has 14 residues. The germline gives CDR1 SQVTM, CDR2 ANQGSEA. The ends lost 6 bases at V and 10 bases at J; junction bases unmatched: 6.

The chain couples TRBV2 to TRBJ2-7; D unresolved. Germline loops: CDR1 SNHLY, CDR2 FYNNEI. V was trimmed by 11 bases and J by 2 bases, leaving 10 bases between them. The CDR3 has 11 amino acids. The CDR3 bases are TGTGCCCAATCCAGGCCCTACGAGCAGTACGTC. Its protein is CAQSRPYEQYV.

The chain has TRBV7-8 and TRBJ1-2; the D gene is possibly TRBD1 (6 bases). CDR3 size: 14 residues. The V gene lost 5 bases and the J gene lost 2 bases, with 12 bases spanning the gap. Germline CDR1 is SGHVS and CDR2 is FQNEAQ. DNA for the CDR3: TGTGCCAGCAGCAACAGGACAGCCAACTATGGCTACACCTTC. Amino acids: CASSNRTANYGYTF.

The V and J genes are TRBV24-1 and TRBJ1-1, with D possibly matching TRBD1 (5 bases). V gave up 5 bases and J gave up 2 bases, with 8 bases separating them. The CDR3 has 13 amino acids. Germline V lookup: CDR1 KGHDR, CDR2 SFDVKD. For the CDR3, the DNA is TGTGCCACCAGTGGGGGCGCTAACACTGAAGCTTTCTTT. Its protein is CATSGGANTEAFF.